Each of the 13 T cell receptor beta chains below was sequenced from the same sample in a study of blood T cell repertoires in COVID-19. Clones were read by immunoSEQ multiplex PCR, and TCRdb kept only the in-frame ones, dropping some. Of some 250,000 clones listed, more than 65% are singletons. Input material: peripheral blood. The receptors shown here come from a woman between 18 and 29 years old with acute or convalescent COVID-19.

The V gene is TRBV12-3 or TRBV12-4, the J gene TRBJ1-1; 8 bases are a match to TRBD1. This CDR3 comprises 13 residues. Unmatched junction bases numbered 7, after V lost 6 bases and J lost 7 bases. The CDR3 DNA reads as TGTGCCAGCAGCGCAGGGGGCGTGGATGAAGCTTTCTTT. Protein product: CASSAGGVDEAFF.

The CDR3 DNA reads TGTGCCAGCAGCCATGGGACAGGGGGCGCAGATAACACCGGGGAGCTGTTTTTT. It encodes CASSHGTGGADNTGELFF. The chain uses TRBV3-1 (or the pseudogene TRBV3-2) and TRBJ2-2, with 12 bases that match TRBD1. Germline lookup yields CDR1 LGHDT and CDR2 YNNKEL (reference sequence). The CDR3 totals 18 residues. Trimming at V came to 3 bases and at J to 2 bases, leaving 7 bases not matched to a gene.

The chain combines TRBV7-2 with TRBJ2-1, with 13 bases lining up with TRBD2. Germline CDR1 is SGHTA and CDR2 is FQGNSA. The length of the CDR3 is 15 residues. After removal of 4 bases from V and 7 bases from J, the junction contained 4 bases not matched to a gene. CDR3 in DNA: TGTGCCAGCAGCTCCCGGACTAGCGGGAGTAATGAGCAGTTCTTC. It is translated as CASSSRTSGSNEQFF.

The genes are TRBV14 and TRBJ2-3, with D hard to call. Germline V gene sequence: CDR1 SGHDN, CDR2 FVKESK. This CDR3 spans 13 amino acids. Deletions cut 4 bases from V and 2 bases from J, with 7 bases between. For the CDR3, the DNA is TGTGCCAGCAGCCCGAGGATCACAGATACGCAGTATTTT. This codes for CASSPRITDTQYF. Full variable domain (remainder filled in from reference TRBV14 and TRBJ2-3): EAGVTQFPSHSVIEKGQTVTLRCDPISGHDNLYWYRRVMGKEIKFLLHFVKESKQDESGMPNNRFLAERTGGTYSTLKVQPAELEDSGVYFCASSPRITDTQYFGPGTRLTVL.

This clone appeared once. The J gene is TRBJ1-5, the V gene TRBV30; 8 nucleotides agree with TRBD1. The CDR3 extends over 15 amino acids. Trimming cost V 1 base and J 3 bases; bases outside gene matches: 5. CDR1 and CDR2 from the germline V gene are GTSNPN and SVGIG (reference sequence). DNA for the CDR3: TGTGCCTGGAGTGGGACAGGGATGAACAATCAGCCCCAGCATTTT. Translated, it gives CAWSGTGMNNQPQHF.

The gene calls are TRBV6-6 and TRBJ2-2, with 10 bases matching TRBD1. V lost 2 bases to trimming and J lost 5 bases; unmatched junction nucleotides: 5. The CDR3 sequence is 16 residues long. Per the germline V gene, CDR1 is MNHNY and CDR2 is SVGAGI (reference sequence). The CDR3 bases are TGTGCCAGCAGTTACCCGGGACAGGGGAGGACCGGGGAGCTGTTTTTT. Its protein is CASSYPGQGRTGELFF.

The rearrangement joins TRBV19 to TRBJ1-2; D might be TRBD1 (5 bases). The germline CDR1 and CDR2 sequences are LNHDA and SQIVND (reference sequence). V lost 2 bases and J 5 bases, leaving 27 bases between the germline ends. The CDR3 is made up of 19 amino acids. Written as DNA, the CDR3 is TGTGCCAGTAGTATACTCTTAGATTGGGAGGGGCCTATCACGTATGGCTACACCTTC. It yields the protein CASSILLDWEGPITYGYTF. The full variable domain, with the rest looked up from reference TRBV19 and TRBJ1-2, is DGGITQSPKYLFRKEGQNVTLSCEQNLNHDAMYWYRQDPGQGLRLIYYSQIVNDFQKGDIAEGYSVSREKKESFPLTVTSAQKNPTAFYLCASSILLDWEGPITYGYTFGSGTRLTVV.

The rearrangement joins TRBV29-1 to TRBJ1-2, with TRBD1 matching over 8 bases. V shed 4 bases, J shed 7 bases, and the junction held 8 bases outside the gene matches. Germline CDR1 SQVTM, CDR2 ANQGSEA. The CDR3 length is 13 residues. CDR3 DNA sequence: TGCAGCGTTGGTTCTGGGACAGGACGTGGCTACACCTTC. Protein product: CSVGSGTGRGYTF.

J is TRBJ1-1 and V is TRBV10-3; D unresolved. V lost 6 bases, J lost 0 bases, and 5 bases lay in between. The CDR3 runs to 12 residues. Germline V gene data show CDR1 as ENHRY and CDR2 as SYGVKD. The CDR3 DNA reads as TGTGCCATCAGGGCCATGAACACTGAAGCTTTCTTT. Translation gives CAIRAMNTEAFF.

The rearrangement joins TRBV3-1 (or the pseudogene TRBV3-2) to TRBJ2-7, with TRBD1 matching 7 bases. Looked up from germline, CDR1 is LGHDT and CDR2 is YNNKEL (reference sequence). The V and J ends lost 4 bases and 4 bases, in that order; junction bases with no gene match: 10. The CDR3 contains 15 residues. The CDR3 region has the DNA TGTGCCAGCAGCCTTCGACAGGGTGTGGGTTACGAGCAGTACTTC. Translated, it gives CASSLRQGVGYEQYF.

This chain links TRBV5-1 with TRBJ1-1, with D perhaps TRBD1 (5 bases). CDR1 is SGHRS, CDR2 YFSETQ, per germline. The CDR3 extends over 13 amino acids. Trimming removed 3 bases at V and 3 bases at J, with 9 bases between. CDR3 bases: TGCGCCAGCAGCTCCAGGGAGGACACTGAAGCTTTCTTT. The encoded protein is CASSSREDTEAFF.

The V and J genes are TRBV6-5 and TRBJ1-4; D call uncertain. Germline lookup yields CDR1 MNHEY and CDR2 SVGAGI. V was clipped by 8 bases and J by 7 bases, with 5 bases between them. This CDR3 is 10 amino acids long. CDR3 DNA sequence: TGTGCCAGCGGGCCTGAAAAACTGTTTTTT. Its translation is CASGPEKLFF.

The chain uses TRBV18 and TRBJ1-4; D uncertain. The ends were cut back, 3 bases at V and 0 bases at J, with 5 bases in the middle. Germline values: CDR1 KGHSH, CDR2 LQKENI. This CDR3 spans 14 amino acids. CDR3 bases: TGTGCCAGCTCACCCCGAGCAACTAATGAAAAACTGTTTTTT. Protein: CASSPRATNEKLFF.